This is a list of T cell receptor beta chains from one sample in a study of metastatic and nonmetastatic thyroid tumors. TCRdb re-called clones via MiXCR from the PCR reads. Here the sample spans around 25,000 clones, about a quarter being singletons. Material for sequencing was blood. These receptor sequences come from a female donor with papillary thyroid cancer or a benign thyroid nodule (not recorded which). Some clones in this sample may be carry-over from other donors' samples. The CDR3 runs from the conserved cysteine through the conserved F or W. A D gene is named only where the DNA matches it firmly. Only part of the rows carry a size: once, few, many, or a class if the clone is expanded.

V gene	D gene	clone size	J gene	CDR3 protein	CDR3 DNA
TRBV6-2/TRBV6-3	.	.	TRBJ2-5	CASSYGLPGTQYF	TGTGCCAGCAGTTACGGGTTGCCGGGGACCCAGTACTTC
TRBV28	.	medium-sized	TRBJ1-6	CASSPFASPLHF	TGTGCCAGCAGTCCCTTCGCTTCACCCCTCCACTTT
TRBV7-2	TRBD2	once	TRBJ2-2	CASSPSGRAGTGELFF	TGTGCCAGCAGCCCTAGCGGGAGGGCCGGTACCGGGGAGCTGTTTTTT
TRBV7-9	.	.	TRBJ1-2	CVSSPNFCGYTF	TGTGTCAGCAGCCCCAACTTCTGTGGCTACACCTTC
TRBV11-2	.	.	TRBJ1-1	CASSLGRDGRTRYEAFF	TGTGCCAGCAGCTTAGGCCGGGACGGACGAACTAGGTATGAAGCTTTCTTT
TRBV6-1	TRBD2	.	TRBJ2-5	CASCRSGTIFQETQYF	TGTGCCAGCTGCCGGTCAGGGACTATATTTCAAGAGACCCAGTACTTC
TRBV19	.	medium-sized	TRBJ2-1	CASSIVGSATEQFF	TGTGCCAGTAGTATAGTGGGTAGCGCAACTGAGCAGTTCTTC
TRBV30	TRBD1	many	TRBJ1-1	CAWERQGALNTEAFF	TGTGCCTGGGAAAGACAGGGGGCGTTGAACACTGAAGCTTTCTTT
TRBV5-1	TRBD2	few	TRBJ2-2	CASSLLAGRGAGELFF	TGCGCCAGCAGCTTGTTGGCCGGGAGGGGGGCCGGGGAGCTGTTTTTT
TRBV4-2	.	few	TRBJ1-1	CASSQEGSAMNTEAFF	TGTGCCAGCAGCCAAGAGGGCAGCGCGATGAACACTGAAGCTTTCTTT
TRBV7-8	.	many	TRBJ1-4	CASSLNPPAGISNEKLFF	TGTGCCAGCAGCTTAAACCCCCCTGCGGGGATAAGTAATGAAAAACTGTTTTTT
TRBV3-1	TRBD2	.	TRBJ2-3	CASSQDISGGGTDTQYF	TGTGCCAGCAGCCAAGATATTAGCGGGGGGGGCACAGATACGCAGTATTTT
TRBV19	.	few	TRBJ2-2	CASSIGYGELFF	TGTGCCAGTAGTATCGGCTACGGGGAGCTGTTTTTT
TRBV10-3	TRBD2	.	TRBJ2-2	CAISDGGGTGITGELFF	TGTGCCATCAGTGACGGGGGAGGGACGGGGATTACCGGTGAGCTGTTTTTT
TRBV7-6	.	few	TRBJ2-1	CASSLDSTEQFF	TGTGCCAGCAGCTTAGATTCTACCGAGCAGTTCTTC
TRBV30	.	.	TRBJ1-2	CANRRGGYGYTF	TGTGCCAACCGGAGGGGAGGGTATGGCTATACCTTC
TRBV27	TRBD2	many	TRBJ2-2	CASSYPSGRANGELFF	TGTGCCAGCAGTTACCCTAGCGGGAGGGCCAACGGGGAGCTGTTTTTT
TRBV7-2	TRBD2	many	TRBJ2-5	CASSLQAGGETQYF	TGTGCCAGCAGCTTACAAGCGGGAGGGGAGACCCAGTACTTC
TRBV25-1	TRBD1	many	TRBJ2-4	CASTITSYEGQGVRENIQYF	TGTGCCAGCACCATAACCTCCTATGAGGGACAGGGGGTTCGGGAAAACATTCAGTACTTC
TRBV30	.	many	TRBJ2-3	CAWRVADTQYF	TGTGCCTGGAGAGTGGCCGATACGCAGTATTTT
TRBV5-1	TRBD2	many	TRBJ2-7	CASSLGTSNEQYF	TGCGCCAGCAGCTTGGGGACTAGCAACGAGCAGTACTTC
TRBV12-3/TRBV12-4	.	.	TRBJ2-2	CASSLLEGELFF	TGTGCCAGCAGTTTACTAGAAGGGGAGCTGTTTTTT
TRBV2	TRBD1	medium-sized	TRBJ1-6	CASRDRGGSPLHF	TGTGCCAGCAGGGACAGGGGAGGTTCACCCCTCCACTTT
TRBV20-1	TRBD2	many	TRBJ2-3	CSARTSGSSDTQYF	TGCAGTGCAAGGACTAGCGGGAGTTCAGATACGCAGTATTTT
TRBV20-1	TRBD2	.	TRBJ2-1	CSARDPGRAVSYNEQFF	TGCAGTGCTAGAGATCCCGGGAGGGCCGTCTCCTACAATGAGCAGTTCTTC
TRBV30	.	.	TRBJ2-5	CAWRPGGPYGRLETQYF	TGTGCCTGGAGACCAGGGGGACCGTACGGGAGACTTGAGACCCAGTACTTC
TRBV20-1	TRBD1	.	TRBJ1-6	CSASKTGYDSPLHF	TGCAGTGCTAGTAAGACAGGGTACGATTCACCCCTCCACTTT
TRBV9	TRBD2	.	TRBJ2-2	CASSIRVAGTGEMFF	TGTGCCAGCAGCATCAGGGTAGCGGGGACCGGGGAGATGTTTTTT
TRBV7-2	.	.	TRBJ1-2	CASSRLAGRCYGYTF	TGTGCCAGCAGCCGTCTTGCAGGGCGCTGCTATGGCTACACCTTC
TRBV2	.	many	TRBJ1-1	CASSFVTREGEAFF	TGTGCCAGCAGTTTTGTTACCAGGGAAGGTGAAGCTTTCTTT
TRBV5-1	.	.	TRBJ2-7	CTSSPGPGLGIYEQYF	TGCACCAGCAGCCCGGGACCTGGCCTAGGAATCTACGAGCAGTACTTC
TRBV20-1	.	few	TRBJ2-1	CSWTDQLGEQFF	TGCAGTTGGACCGACCAGCTAGGTGAGCAGTTCTTC
TRBV3-1	.	.	TRBJ2-3	CASSQFLGDTQYF	TGTGCTAGCAGCCAATTCCTAGGAGATACGCAGTATTTT
TRBV25-1	.	.	TRBJ1-1	CASSGSPGHTEAFF	TGTGCCAGCAGTGGATCCCCAGGGCATACTGAAGCTTTCTTT
TRBV20-1	TRBD1	.	TRBJ1-2	CSAIVGDRGLGYTF	TGCAGTGCTATAGTAGGCGACAGGGGGCTTGGCTACACCTTC
TRBV2	TRBD1	medium-sized	TRBJ1-1	CASSGDSVLGAFF	TGTGCCAGCAGTGGGGACAGCGTCCTCGGGGCTTTCTTT
TRBV7-8	.	.	TRBJ1-2	CASSPTRDYCYTF	TGTGCCAGCAGTCCCACTCGGGACTATTGCTACACCTTC
TRBV5-4	TRBD2	many	TRBJ2-5	CASSLEPSGYQETQYF	TGTGCCAGCAGCTTGGAGCCTAGCGGTTACCAAGAGACCCAGTACTTC
TRBV12-3/TRBV12-4	.	many	TRBJ2-1	CASGQSSYNEQFF	TGTGCCAGCGGACAGAGCTCCTACAATGAGCAGTTCTTC
TRBV12-3/TRBV12-4	TRBD1	.	TRBJ2-7	CASSYRGLEQYF	TGTGCCAGCAGTTACAGGGGTCTTGAGCAGTACTTC
TRBV27	.	medium-sized	TRBJ1-2	CASSSTGGYGYTF	TGTGCCAGCAGTTCGACAGGAGGCTATGGCTACACCTTC
TRBV11-3	.	.	TRBJ2-7	CASSPDPRSYEQYF	TGTGCCAGCAGCCCAGACCCACGCTCCTACGAGCAGTACTTC
TRBV7-3	.	many	TRBJ1-5	CASSTRSVSNQPQHF	TGTGCCAGCAGCACACGCAGTGTTAGCAATCAGCCCCAGCATTTT
TRBV12-3/TRBV12-4	.	.	TRBJ2-2	CASNKNTGELFF	TGTGCCAGCAACAAGAACACCGGGGAGCTGTTTTTT
TRBV24-1	TRBD1	many	TRBJ1-1	CATSDSRGGTGVEAFF	TGTGCCACCAGTGATTCGCGGGGGGGGACAGGGGTTGAAGCTTTCTTT
TRBV4-1	.	many	TRBJ2-7	CASSQDRSGHGTIGEQYF	TGCGCCAGCAGCCAAGATCGAAGTGGTCACGGAACAATTGGCGAGCAGTACTTC
TRBV9	.	medium-sized	TRBJ2-1	CASSAQQVDNEQFF	TGTGCCAGCAGCGCGCAACAAGTAGACAATGAGCAGTTCTTC
TRBV13	.	few	TRBJ2-2	CASSFSRGLGTGELFF	TGTGCCAGCAGCTTTAGCCGCGGGTTGGGCACCGGGGAGCTGTTTTTT
TRBV7-9	.	.	TRBJ2-7	CASSTLGSSEQYF	TGTGCCAGCAGCACGCTTGGGAGTAGCGAGCAGTACTTC
TRBV20-1	TRBD2	many	TRBJ2-1	CSASHIGLAGTDEQFF	TGCAGTGCTTCCCATATTGGGCTAGCGGGAACGGATGAGCAGTTCTTC
TRBV5-6	.	many	TRBJ2-3	CASSLPGANTDTQYF	TGTGCCAGCAGCTTGCCCGGGGCCAACACAGATACGCAGTATTTT